Below, one T cell receptor beta chain is given with its context. Its matching antigen is unknown. The PCR used 60 Vbeta and 13 Jbeta primers. This table comes from immunoSEQ multiplex PCR, and its TCRdb copy is limited to in-frame clones, with some not included. Counted here are 140,000 to 150,000 clones, about three quarters occurring once; the ten biggest clones make up more than 10%. These data come from a study of cytomegalovirus exposure and HLA in healthy donors. The study's findings and limits: A few chains tied to CMV proved CMV antigen-specific in vitro.

Per the germline V gene, CDR1 is SEHNR and CDR2 is FQNEAQ (reference sequence). This CDR3 has 11 residues. Trimming left V 5 bases short and J 3 bases short, with 4 bases between. The V call is TRBV7-9, the J call TRBJ1-1; D is unresolved. The sequenced material came from PBMCs. This receptor was obtained from a man in his forties or fifties in good health and CMV-seropositive. This chain's CDR3 is CASSPDTEAFF. The CDR3 DNA follows: TGTGCCAGCAGCCCAGACACTGAAGCTTTCTTT.